This T cell receptor beta chain was captured by sequencing in a study of T cells in Graves' hyperthyroidism and ophthalmopathy. The study, taken as a whole, reports: Using 13 V-J features, a model discriminated ophthalmopathy from stable hyperthyroidism.

Germline assignment: CDR1 MNHNS and CDR2 SASEGT. The length of the CDR3 is 13 residues. The V segment lost 7 bases and the J segment 8 bases; nucleotides outside the gene matches: 9. RNA transcripts gave rise to amplified TCR beta CDR3 regions. First-round RT-PCR targeting the TCR CDR3 was performed with the HTBI primer set. TCRdb re-called the multiplex PCR reads through MiXCR, storing one row per CDR3 protein. The sample shows roughly 560,000 distinct CDR3 sequences, roughly 15% of them seen only once. Of note for this clonotype: Antigen: not known.

This sequence joins TRBV6-1 and TRBJ1-1; 8 bases are shared with TRBD1. The specimen sequenced was blood. This receptor was taken from a woman in her forties with Graves' ophthalmopathy. DNA of the CDR3: TGTGCCAGCAAAATCGGACAGGGCTTGGAAGCTTTCTTT. This sequence encodes CASKIGQGLEAFF.